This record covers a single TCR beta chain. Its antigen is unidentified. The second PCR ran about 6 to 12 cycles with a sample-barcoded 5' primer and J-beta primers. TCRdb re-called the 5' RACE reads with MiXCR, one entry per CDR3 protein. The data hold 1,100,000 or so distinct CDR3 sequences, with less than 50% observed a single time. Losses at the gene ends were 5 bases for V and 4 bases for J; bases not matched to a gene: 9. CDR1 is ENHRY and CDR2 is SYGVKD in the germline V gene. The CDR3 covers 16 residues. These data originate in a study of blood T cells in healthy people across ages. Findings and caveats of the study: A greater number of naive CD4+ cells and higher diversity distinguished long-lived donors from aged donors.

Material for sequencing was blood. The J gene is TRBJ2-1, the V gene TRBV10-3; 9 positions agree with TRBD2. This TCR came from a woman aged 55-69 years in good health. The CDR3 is CAISILAGAGYNEQFF. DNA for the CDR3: TGTGCCATCAGTATATTAGCGGGAGCGGGGTACAATGAGCAGTTCTTC.